This TCR beta chain comes out of a study of blood T cell repertoires in COVID-19. Whole-study context: Acute and convalescent COVID-19 samples came from the United States, Italy and Spain. T cells, B-cell-depleted T cells, or PBMCs provided the cDNA or gDNA that served as material.

The data were produced by immunoSEQ multiplex PCR, yet TCRdb's version contains in-frame clones alone and is incomplete. The sample consists of over 100,000 clones, approximately 86% of them appearing once. Trimming shortened V by 2 bases and J by 6 bases, and 17 bases separated the two germline ends. This CDR3 has 16 amino acids. Germline CDR1 is MNHEY and CDR2 is SVGAGI. The sequenced material came from peripheral blood. This TCR derives from a man in his fifties or sixties with active or convalescent COVID-19. The chain links TRBV6-5 to TRBJ2-4; D might be TRBD2 (5 bases). This CDR3 reads CASSYQRPGLGNIQYF. The CDR3, as DNA: TGTGCCAGCAGTTACCAGCGACCGGGGTTAGGAAACATTCAGTACTTC.